This TCR beta chain is drawn from a study of cytomegalovirus exposure and HLA in healthy donors. Findings and limits, study-wide: Highly shared sequence variants in one cluster were likely a sequencing artifact.

PCR employed 60 Vbeta and 13 Jbeta primers. Clones were read by immunoSEQ multiplex PCR, and TCRdb kept only the in-frame ones, dropping some. Among tens of thousands of clones listed, 73% were seen once. The CDR3 has 11 residues. Germline CDR1 and CDR2: SQVTM and ANQGSEA. Between the trimmed V and J ends, which lost 6 bases and 5 bases, there was a span of 9 bases. About this clone itself: The antigen is undetermined.

The chain is built from TRBV29-1 and TRBJ2-3; TRBD1 is a possible D gene (5 bases). The sequencing input was PBMCs. The TCR was taken from a man between 45 and 60 years old in good health and CMV-seronegative. The CDR3 reads CSVEQGDTQYF. For the CDR3, the DNA is TGCAGCGTCGAGCAGGGAGATACGCAGTATTTT.